This TCR beta chain was recorded in a study of T and B cells in COVID-19 patients (dated by TCRdb to 2018 to 2021). With regard to the full study: In this study, adaptive immunity was profiled in COVID-19 patients who either had active infection or had recovered, using TRB and IGH repertoire sequencing of peripheral blood. In the active-infection cohort, about 65% of the 20 patients were critically ill and required mechanical ventilation or ECMO. The recovered cohort had a median age of roughly 34 years, compared with approximately 70 years in the active-infection cohort. As many as 9 follow-up blood samples were collected from each patient, and in some individuals these samples spanned different disease stages. A couple of patients were included in both the recovered and active cohorts because samples were available from active disease and after recovery. A recovered cohort comprised more than 15 patients contributing about 22 samples, mostly after mild to moderate COVID-19 managed as outpatients. The TCR and BCR sequence repository comprised roughly 35 patients and approximately 69 time points, with over 8 million TCR sequences analysed. Of the 20 to 25 patients in the active-infection cohort, about 17 had comorbidities associated with unfavorable COVID-19 outcome. Repertoire analyses used an age-matched reference group of under 40 healthy donors who were negative for COVID-19 antibodies as the comparison. The study at large found these results: TRBV/TRBJ gene usage was reported as strongly skewed in patients with COVID-19. TRB repertoires were found to be highly clonal in active COVID-19, whereas diversity and richness at recovery were found to rise above healthy donor levels. Blood samples from mildly ill patients during symptoms and early samples from severe cases were scarce. A total of 2,331 exclusive TCR clusters, including some 31 low-pGen clusters, were found in the recovered cohort. The reported TCR clusters were stated to require prospective validation before clinical use. The size of the cohort was considered insufficient for assessing HLA contributions to COVID-19 susceptibility or severity. Specific T cell subsets (CD4+/Treg/CD8+) and sorted SARS-CoV-2-responsive or tetramer+ T cells had not yet been sequenced, with those experiments still ongoing.

TRB repertoires were amplified using about 230-550 ng of genomic DNA isolated from blood. Via the germline V gene (reference sequence), CDR1 is LNHDA and CDR2 SQIVND. Trimming takes 7 bases off V and 5 bases off J; junction bases not matched to a gene: 8. The CDR3 covers 15 residues, taking in both the cysteine and the phenylalanine. The entry retains the CDR3 DNA only, 45 bases that are in frame from base 1. Sequencing was performed on an Illumina MiSeq. Multiplex PCR with BIOMED2 TRB-A/B primer pools was used to amplify TRB rearrangements. Illumina-compatible adapters and 7-nucleotide sample barcodes were attached to the amplicons through two consecutive PCRs. Phusion HS II polymerase was used for all library PCRs. The amplicons were purified from gel with the NucleoSpin Gel and PCR Clean-up kit, measured on Qubit, and combined at 4 nM. Before Illumina next-generation sequencing, the quality of the amplicon pool was assessed on an Agilent 2100 Bioanalyzer. In the authors' own workflow: TRB rearrangements were annotated with MiXCR 3.0.8 using the default MiXCR reference library. Non-productive reads and sequences with fewer than 2 reads were removed, and each unique CDR3 nucleotide sequence was counted as one clone. Clonality, diversity, richness and V-J gene usage were calculated in R 3.5.1. GLIPH2 was used for TCR clustering by CDR3 similarity, and generation probabilities were calculated by OLGA. GLIPH2 clusters were kept only when the clusters contained at least four unique TCR clonotypes present in at least three individuals. TCRdb trimmed public reads at Q25 via fastp, called clones via MiXCR and kept in-frame beta chains. Rows are unified per CDR3 protein, each entry keeping the most common DNA and genes. The V and J calls, along with clone size, are taken from TCRdb and not from the paper's own processing. The sample includes some 8,900 distinct CDR3 sequences, with roughly 31% observed a single time. About 20% of the sample goes to the ten largest clones.

In its sample, this clonotype comes out as medium-sized (0.01 to 0.1%). The specificity of this receptor is unknown. Base-call qualities are not available, and no considerably larger clone is one nucleotide away. Recombination joined TRBV19 with TRBJ1-4; TRBD1 lines up with 9 middle nucleotides. Input material: blood. The TCR was taken from a human donor who had recovered from COVID-19. The nucleotide sequence reads TGTGCCAGTACCCCCGGGACAGGGAGGAATGAAAAACTGTTTTTT. It is translated as CASTPGTGRNEKLFF.